A single sample is the source of the 10 T cell receptor beta chains below, sequenced in a study of OX40 agonist ivuxolimab in advanced cancers. Library preparation was by the immunoSEQ multiplex PCR assay. Sourced from immuneACCESS, this table was stored by TCRdb with only in-frame sequences that have V and J called. A share of the clones is absent; for the studies checked, an unresolved V gene accounts for under half, and the remainder has no known explanation. Here the sample has 45,000 to 55,000 clones; approximately 94% occur a single time. The ten largest clones add up to 12% of the sample. The source was CD4+ or CD8+ T cells sorted from blood, collected in a trial of the OX40 agonist ivuxolimab. These receptors all stem from an adult with an advanced solid tumor such as melanoma, head and neck, liver or kidney cancer.

This sequence joins TRBV30 and TRBJ2-5; no firm D call. The germline CDR1 and CDR2 sequences are GTSNPN and SVGIG (reference sequence). V was trimmed by 1 base and J by 3 bases, leaving 0 bases between them. The CDR3 runs 10 residues. In DNA form, the CDR3 reads TGTGCCTGGAGTGAAGAGACCCAGTACTTC. Protein: CAWSEETQYF.

The V call is TRBV27, the J call TRBJ1-1; D gene unclear. Germline CDR1 is MNHEY and CDR2 is SMNVEV (reference sequence). The CDR3 has 13 amino acids. Trimming cost V 3 bases and J 4 bases, with 9 bases left between them. In nucleotides, the CDR3 is TGTGCCAGCAGTTTGATGGCGGGCACTGAAGCTTTCTTT. Translated, it gives CASSLMAGTEAFF.

This clone was detected a few times. This chain uses TRBV19 with TRBJ1-1; D possibly corresponds to TRBD1 (6 bases). The V and J ends lost 5 bases and 0 bases respectively, with 13 bases between them. The germline gives CDR1 LNHDA, CDR2 SQIVND (reference sequence). This CDR3 is built from 15 residues. The CDR3 region is CASSPVGAMNTEAFF. CDR3 coding DNA: TGTGCCAGTAGTCCGGTGGGGGCCATGAACACTGAAGCTTTCTTT.

This rearrangement joins TRBV19 to TRBJ2-3, with 7 bases identical to TRBD2. J was trimmed by 2 bases and V by 0 bases; bases with no gene match: 11. The CDR3 totals 18 residues. Germline values: CDR1 LNHDA, CDR2 SQIVND (reference sequence). CDR3 nucleotides: TGTGCCAGTAGTATAGAACTTCGTACCGGGACTACCACAGATACGCAGTATTTT. It encodes CASSIELRTGTTTDTQYF.

This chain joins TRBV7-9 and TRBJ1-1; D is ambiguous. Per germline, CDR1 SEHNR and CDR2 FQNEAQ (reference sequence). The CDR3 covers 11 residues. V dropped 5 bases and J dropped 11 bases, with 12 bases sitting between them. The CDR3 region has the DNA TGTGCCAGCAGCCCCACCTTTGTGGCTTTCTTT. Its protein is CASSPTFVAFF.

The rearrangement uses TRBV5-1 and TRBJ2-7, with 12 bases fitting TRBD2. Germline CDR1 SGHRS, CDR2 YFSETQ. Unmatched junction bases numbered 1, after V lost 2 bases and J lost 4 bases. The CDR3 runs 14 residues. CDR3 nucleotides: TGCGCCAGCAGCTTCGGGACTAGCGGGTACGAGCAGTACTTC. Amino acid sequence: CASSFGTSGYEQYF.

This clone has a single count. The rearrangement uses TRBV5-1 and TRBJ2-1; D gene ambiguous. This CDR3 contains 13 residues. V was shortened by 5 bases and J by 7 bases, with 13 bases between the two germline ends. Germline CDR1 is SGHRS and CDR2 is YFSETQ. The CDR3 loop reads CASRPPSFNEQFF. CDR3 sequence (DNA): TGCGCCAGCAGACCCCCTAGTTTTAATGAGCAGTTCTTC. Drawing the rest from reference TRBV5-1 and TRBJ2-1, the complete variable domain is KAGVTQTPRYLIKTRGQQVTLSCSPISGHRSVSWYQQTPGQGLQFLFEYFSETQRNKGNFPGRFSGRQFSNSRSEMNVSTLELGDSALYLCASRPPSFNEQFFGPGTRLTVL.

The J gene is TRBJ2-5, the V gene TRBV19; D possibly corresponds to TRBD2 (5 bases). The assigned J gene may be wrong: the sequence end matches TRBJ2-7 better. The germline V gene encodes CDR1 LNHDA and CDR2 SQIVND (reference sequence). This CDR3 has 14 residues. Written as DNA, the CDR3 is TGTGCCAGTAGTATAGTCCCGGGGATGTACGAGCAGTACTTC. Its translation is CASSIVPGMYEQYF.

Only one count was recorded for this clone. This rearrangement joins TRBV6-5 to TRBJ2-7; D possibly corresponds to TRBD1 (6 bases). Trimming removed 0 bases at V and 5 bases at J, with 14 bases between. CDR1 and CDR2 (germline): MNHEY, SVGAGI. The CDR3 totals 15 residues. The CDR3 is CASSYSGGEGDEQYF. In DNA, the CDR3 is TGTGCCAGCAGTTACTCAGGGGGAGAAGGGGACGAGCAGTACTTC.

This chain links TRBV7-9 with TRBJ1-2; 7 nucleotides line up with TRBD1. The germline gives CDR1 SEHNR, CDR2 FQNEAQ (reference sequence). Losses at the gene ends were 5 bases for V and 4 bases for J; bases not matched to a gene: 10. CDR3 length equals 15 residues. CDR3 residues: CASSAKGQLFYGYTF. Here the CDR3 DNA reads TGTGCCAGCAGCGCCAAGGGACAGCTGTTCTATGGCTACACCTTC.